Presented here are 9 T cell receptor beta chains from one specimen sequenced in a study of shared clonotypes between healthy human individuals. Profiling relied on immunoSEQ multiplex PCR, and the TCRdb table lists in-frame clones only, not all of them. The data show approximately 1,500,000 clones, with 96% seen just once and roughly 1.1% held by the top ten. Sequencing was done on a sample of naive CD4+ T cells sorted from blood. The subset is: CD45RA+ positively selected. The receptors originated from a man aged 25-40 years in good health.

The gene calls are TRBV19 and TRBJ2-7; TRBD1 or TRBD2 may be the D gene (5 bases each). Trimming took off 5 bases at V and 4 bases at J, with 21 bases between the two ends. Germline assignment: CDR1 LNHDA and CDR2 SQIVND (reference sequence). The CDR3 contains 16 residues. The CDR3 is CASSDTPGPFTYEQYF. CDR3 nucleotides: TGTGCCAGTAGTGATACACCGGGACCGTTCACGTACGAGCAGTACTTC.

This rearrangement joins TRBV18 to TRBJ2-7, with D possibly TRBD1 on 5 matching bases. Trimming took 3 bases from V and 5 from J, leaving 11 bases between them. Per the germline V gene, CDR1 is KGHSH and CDR2 is LQKENI. This CDR3 has 13 amino acids. CDR3 in amino acids: CASSPIQGDEQYF. DNA of the CDR3: TGTGCCAGCTCACCCATACAAGGGGACGAGCAGTACTTC.

This chain uses TRBV19 with TRBJ2-1; TRBD1 is a possible D gene (8 bases). This CDR3 is 13 amino acids long. V was clipped by 2 bases and J by 8 bases, with 10 bases between them. Germline V gives CDR1 LNHDA, CDR2 SQIVND (reference sequence). The CDR3 here is CASSITGGDEQFF. The CDR3 nucleotides are TGTGCCAGTAGTATAACAGGGGGGGATGAGCAGTTCTTC.

This rearrangement joins TRBV30 to TRBJ2-1; D is unclear. The CDR3 sequence is 15 residues long. In germline, CDR1 is GTSNPN, CDR2 SVGIG (reference sequence). V dropped 0 bases and J dropped 0 bases, with 9 bases sitting between them. The CDR3 here is CAWSVLGSSYNEQFF. The CDR3 DNA is TGTGCCTGGAGTGTATTGGGGTCCTCCTACAATGAGCAGTTCTTC.

V usage is TRBV28 and J usage is TRBJ1-1, with TRBD1 matching 7 bases. V was clipped by 5 bases and J by 2 bases; unmatched bases: 5. This CDR3 has 14 residues. Germline values: CDR1 MDHEN, CDR2 SYDVKM. The CDR3 DNA sequence: TGTGCCAGCAGTATCTACAGGGGTAACACTGAAGCTTTCTTT. Translated, it gives CASSIYRGNTEAFF.

The genes are TRBV5-5 and TRBJ1-5; 8 bases agree with TRBD1. Germline lookup yields CDR1 SGHKS and CDR2 YYEKEE (reference sequence). V lost 6 bases and J lost 6; bases outside the gene matches: 11. CDR3 length equals 15 residues. CDR3 coding DNA: TGTGCCAGCACCACTGGACAGGGACTGGGTCAGCCCCAGCATTTT. Its translation: CASTTGQGLGQPQHF. The whole variable domain, filled in from reference TRBV5-5 and TRBJ1-5, reads DAGVTQSPTHLIKTRGQQVTLRCSPISGHKSVSWYQQVLGQGPQFIFQYYEKEERGRGNFPDRFSARQFPNYSSELNVNALLLGDSALYLCASTTGQGLGQPQHFGDGTRLSIL.

This chain joins TRBV29-1 and TRBJ2-2; TRBD1 is a possible D gene (6 bases). The CDR3 sequence is 16 residues long. Deletions cut 5 bases from V and 0 bases from J, with 16 bases between. Germline V CDR1 and CDR2: SQVTM, ANQGSEA. CDR3 region: CSVSPPSGANTGELFF. In DNA, the CDR3 is TGCAGCGTTTCCCCCCCATCAGGGGCGAACACCGGGGAGCTGTTTTTT.

This chain uses TRBV6-5 with TRBJ1-4; unclear D gene. The V gene's germline CDR1 is MNHEY and CDR2 SVGAGI. The length of the CDR3 is 15 residues. The V and J ends lost 0 bases and 3 bases respectively, with 8 bases between them. The CDR3, as DNA: TGTGCCAGCAGTTACTCTTTTGGGGCTAATGAAAAACTGTTTTTT. Protein product: CASSYSFGANEKLFF.

Points on this clone: The same CDR3 is also encoded by other DNA sequences in this sample. The J gene is TRBJ2-7, the V gene TRBV10-1, with TRBD2 matching 7 bases. Germline assignment: CDR1 WNHNN and CDR2 SYGVQD (reference sequence). With V trimmed by 3 bases and J by 0 bases, 2 bases remained unmatched. The CDR3 length is 14 residues. DNA of the CDR3: TGCGCCAGCAGTGACGGCGGGGGCTCCTACGAGCAGTACTTC. Amino acid sequence: CASSDGGGSYEQYF.